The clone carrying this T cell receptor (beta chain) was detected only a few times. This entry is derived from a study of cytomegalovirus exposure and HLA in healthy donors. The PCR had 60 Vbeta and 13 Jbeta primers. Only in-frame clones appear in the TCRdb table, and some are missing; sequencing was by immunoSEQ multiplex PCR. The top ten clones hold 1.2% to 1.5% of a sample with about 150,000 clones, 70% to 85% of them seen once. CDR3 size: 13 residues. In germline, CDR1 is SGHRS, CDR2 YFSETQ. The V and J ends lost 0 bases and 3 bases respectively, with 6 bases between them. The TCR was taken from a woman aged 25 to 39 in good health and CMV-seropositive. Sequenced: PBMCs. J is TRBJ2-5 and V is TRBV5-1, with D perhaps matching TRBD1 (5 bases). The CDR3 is CASSLVREETQYF. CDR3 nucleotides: TGCGCCAGCAGCTTGGTCAGGGAAGAGACCCAGTACTTC.